This T cell receptor (beta chain) was recorded in a study of Graves' ophthalmopathy and Graves' hyperthyroidism. Across the study: Samples of peripheral blood were obtained at initial diagnosis, prior to treatment of any kind. Overall study findings and caveats: Its predictions of ophthalmopathy progression gave the model 60% to 71% sensitivity and 72% to 85% specificity.

CDR1 is SGHRS, CDR2 YFSETQ, per germline. Trimming stripped 6 bases from V and 5 bases from J, with 8 bases between. CDR3 length: 11 amino acids. In this sample, this clonotype turned up a few times. Its antigen remains unknown. RNA transcripts were the source from which TCR beta CDR3 regions were amplified. RT-PCR with HTBI primers came first, then second-round multiplex PCR. Each CDR3 protein gets one entry after TCRdb re-called the multiplex PCR reads with MiXCR. Of hundreds of thousands of distinct CDR3 sequences listed, about 20% are singletons. The hyperthyroidism patients had a new diagnosis of under 2 months' duration and were aged 18 to 65. PBMCs were obtained from roughly 9.7 ml of fresh peripheral blood.

Sequenced sample: peripheral blood. The chain couples TRBV5-1 to TRBJ2-5; tentatively, D is TRBD2 (6 bases). The sequence was collected from a woman aged 18-29 years with stable Graves' hyperthyroidism. Some clones in this sample may be carry-over from other donors' samples. In DNA, the CDR3 is TGCGCCAGCACCGCGGGGGAGACCCAGTACTTC. Protein sequence: CASTAGETQYF.